This T cell receptor beta chain originates from a study of blood T cell repertoires in COVID-19. In this sample, this clone turned up once. The V segment lost 4 bases and the J segment 7 bases; nucleotides outside the gene matches: 7. Germline loops: CDR1 MNHEY, CDR2 SMNVEV (reference sequence). The CDR3 loop spans 14 amino acids. The data were produced by immunoSEQ multiplex PCR, yet TCRdb's version contains in-frame clones alone and is incomplete. The table shows around 620,000 clones, with 90% occurring only once. The specimen was peripheral blood. The chain has TRBV27 and TRBJ2-1; 7 bases are a match to TRBD1. This receptor was obtained from a woman aged 18 to 35 with acute or convalescent COVID-19. The CDR3 is CASSWGQLRNEQFF. The DNA for the CDR3 is TGTGCCAGCAGTTGGGGACAGTTGCGGAATGAGCAGTTCTTC.